A selection of T cell receptor beta chains follows, all from one sample in a study of B cell selection in AIRE deficiency. Sequenced by immunoSEQ multiplex PCR; TCRdb stores in-frame clones only, minus some. The sample shows some 22,000 clones, roughly 96% of them seen only once. Sequencing was performed on CD4+CD127+ conventional T cells sorted from PBMCs. These receptors were taken from a human donor in good health. Each CDR3 is given with its conserved first and last residue.

j_call: TRBJ1-2
v_call: TRBV7-9
cdr3_aa: CASSRRGQGFYGYTF

j_call: TRBJ2-7
v_call: TRBV5-5
cdr3_aa: CASSSGPLSYEQYF

j_call: TRBJ1-3
v_call: TRBV9
cdr3_aa: CASSVDWESGNTIYF

j_call: TRBJ2-7
v_call: TRBV6-1
cdr3_aa: CASSVSGGSYEQYF

j_call: TRBJ2-1
v_call: TRBV2
cdr3_aa: CASSALAGGPGEQFF

j_call: TRBJ2-7
v_call: TRBV19
cdr3_aa: CAIGTGNEQYF

j_call: TRBJ2-5
v_call: TRBV20-1
cdr3_aa: CSAGSIETQYF

j_call: TRBJ2-1
v_call: TRBV7-7
cdr3_aa: CASSLHAARRNNEQFF

j_call: TRBJ2-3
v_call: TRBV13
cdr3_aa: CASSPGPTSADTQYF

j_call: TRBJ2-6
v_call: TRBV6-5
cdr3_aa: CASSWGRNSGANVLTF

j_call: TRBJ2-3
v_call: TRBV19
cdr3_aa: CASKLRVRSTDTQYF

j_call: TRBJ2-1
v_call: TRBV2
cdr3_aa: CASSDQGPSYNEQFF

j_call: TRBJ2-7
v_call: TRBV30
cdr3_aa: CAWSLVRTASSYEQYF

j_call: TRBJ2-7
v_call: TRBV7-9
cdr3_aa: CASSLDSNRAGEQYF

j_call: TRBJ2-2
v_call: TRBV18
cdr3_aa: CASSPGGRTGELFF

j_call: TRBJ2-3
v_call: TRBV6-4
cdr3_aa: CASSGGGARADTQYF

j_call: TRBJ2-3
v_call: TRBV5-6
cdr3_aa: CASSSTDTQYF

j_call: TRBJ1-1
v_call: TRBV11-2
cdr3_aa: CASSLDFVGNTEAFF

j_call: TRBJ2-3
v_call: TRBV7-2
cdr3_aa: CASSLEVANTQYF

j_call: TRBJ1-1
v_call: TRBV2
cdr3_aa: CASRGGQGGEAFF

j_call: TRBJ1-2
v_call: TRBV7-2
cdr3_aa: CASSSRSGNGYTF

j_call: TRBJ2-1
v_call: TRBV4-1
cdr3_aa: CASSGDEQFF

j_call: TRBJ2-7
v_call: TRBV7-2
cdr3_aa: CASSLGAGVGIYEQYF